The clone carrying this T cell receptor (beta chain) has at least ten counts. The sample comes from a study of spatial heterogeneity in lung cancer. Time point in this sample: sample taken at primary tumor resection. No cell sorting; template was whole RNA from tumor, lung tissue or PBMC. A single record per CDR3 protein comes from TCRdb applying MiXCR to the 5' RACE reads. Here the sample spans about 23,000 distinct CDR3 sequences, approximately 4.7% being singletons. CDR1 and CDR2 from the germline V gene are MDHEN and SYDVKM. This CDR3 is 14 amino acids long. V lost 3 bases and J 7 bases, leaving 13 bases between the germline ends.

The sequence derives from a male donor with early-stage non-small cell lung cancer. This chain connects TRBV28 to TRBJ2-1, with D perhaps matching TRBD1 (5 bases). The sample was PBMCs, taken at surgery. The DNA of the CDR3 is TGTGCCAGCAGTTTGACAGCTAGGGTTAATGAGCAGTTCTTC. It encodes CASSLTARVNEQFF.